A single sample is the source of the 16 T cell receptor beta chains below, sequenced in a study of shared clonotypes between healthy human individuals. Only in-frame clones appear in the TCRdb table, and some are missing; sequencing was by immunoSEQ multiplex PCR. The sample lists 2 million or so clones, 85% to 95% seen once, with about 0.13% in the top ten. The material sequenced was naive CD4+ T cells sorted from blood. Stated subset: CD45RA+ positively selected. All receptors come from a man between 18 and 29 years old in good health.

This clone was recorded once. CDR3 sequence: CASSLGYRNNYGYTF. The CDR3 bases are TGTGCCAGCAGCTTGGGGTATAGGAACAACTATGGCTACACCTTC. The genes are TRBV5-8 and TRBJ1-2; D ambiguous. CDR1 SGHTS and CDR2 YDEGEE come from the germline V gene. The CDR3 has 15 residues. V was pared by 0 bases and J by 2 bases, with 11 bases between. Based on the CDR3 plus reference TRBV5-8 and TRBJ1-2, the full variable domain is EAGVTQSPTHLIKTRGQQATLRCSPISGHTSVYWYQQALGLGLQFLLWYDEGEERNRGNFPPRFSGRQFPNYSSELNVNALELEDSALYLCASSLGYRNNYGYTFGSGTRLTVV.

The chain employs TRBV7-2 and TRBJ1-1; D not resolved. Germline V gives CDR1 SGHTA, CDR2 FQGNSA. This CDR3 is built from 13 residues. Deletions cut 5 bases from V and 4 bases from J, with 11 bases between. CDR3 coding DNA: TGTGCCAGCAGCCCCGTTGGTGGCACTGAAGCTTTCTTT. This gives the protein CASSPVGGTEAFF.

The DNA of the CDR3 is TGTGCCAGCAGCCCCCTAGCGGGTCCCACAGATACGCAGTATTTT. Translation: CASSPLAGPTDTQYF. J is TRBJ2-3 and V is TRBV7-2; TRBD2 aligns across 8 bases. The length of the CDR3 is 15 residues. Looked up from germline, CDR1 is SGHTA and CDR2 is FQGNSA. The V gene end was trimmed by 5 bases and the J gene end by 2 bases; junction bases not matched to a gene: 6.

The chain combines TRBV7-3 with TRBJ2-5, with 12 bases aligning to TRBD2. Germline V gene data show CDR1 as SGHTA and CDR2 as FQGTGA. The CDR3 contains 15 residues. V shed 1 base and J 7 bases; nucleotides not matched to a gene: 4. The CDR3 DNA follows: TGTGCCAGCAGCTTAATCGCGGGACTAGCGGGGACCCAGTACTTC. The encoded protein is CASSLIAGLAGTQYF. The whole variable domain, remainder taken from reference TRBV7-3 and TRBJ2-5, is GAGVSQTPSNKVTEKGKYVELRCDPISGHTALYWYRQSLGQGPEFLIYFQGTGAADDSGLPNDRFFAVRPEGSVSTLKIQRTERGDSAVYLCASSLIAGLAGTQYFGPGTRLLVL.

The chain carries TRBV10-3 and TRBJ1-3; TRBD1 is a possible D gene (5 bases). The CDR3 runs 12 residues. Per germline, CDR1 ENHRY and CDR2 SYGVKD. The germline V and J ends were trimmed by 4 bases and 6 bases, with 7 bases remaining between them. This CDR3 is CAISGGENTIYF. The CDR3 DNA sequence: TGTGCCATCAGTGGGGGGGAAAACACCATATATTTT.

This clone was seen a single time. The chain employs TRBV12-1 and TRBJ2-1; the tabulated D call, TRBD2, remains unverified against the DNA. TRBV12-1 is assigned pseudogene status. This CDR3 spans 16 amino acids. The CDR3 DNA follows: TGTGCCAGCAGCTTTCAGACTAGCGGGAATTACAATGAGCAGTTCTTC. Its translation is CASSFQTSGNYNEQFF.

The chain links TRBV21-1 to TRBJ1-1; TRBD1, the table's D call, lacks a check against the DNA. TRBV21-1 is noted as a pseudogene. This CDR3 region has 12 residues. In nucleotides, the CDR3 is TGTGCCAGCCAACAGGGCAACACTGAAGCTTTCTTT. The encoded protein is CASQQGNTEAFF.

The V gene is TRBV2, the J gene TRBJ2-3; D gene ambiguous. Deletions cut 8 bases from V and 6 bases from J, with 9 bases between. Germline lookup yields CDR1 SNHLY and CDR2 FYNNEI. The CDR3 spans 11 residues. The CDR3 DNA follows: TGTGCCAGCGGGTTATGGGATACGCAGTATTTT. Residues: CASGLWDTQYF.

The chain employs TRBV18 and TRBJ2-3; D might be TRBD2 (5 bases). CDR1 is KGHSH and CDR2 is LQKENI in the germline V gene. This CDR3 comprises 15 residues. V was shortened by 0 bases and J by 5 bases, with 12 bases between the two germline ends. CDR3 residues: CASSPPQAARDTQYF. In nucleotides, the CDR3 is TGTGCCAGCTCACCACCGCAAGCGGCACGAGATACGCAGTATTTT. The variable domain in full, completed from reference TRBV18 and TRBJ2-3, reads NAGVMQNPRHLVRRRGQEARLRCSPMKGHSHVYWYRQLPEEGLKFMVYLQKENIIDESGMPKERFSAEFPKEGPSILRIQQVVRGDSAAYFCASSPPQAARDTQYFGPGTRLTVL.

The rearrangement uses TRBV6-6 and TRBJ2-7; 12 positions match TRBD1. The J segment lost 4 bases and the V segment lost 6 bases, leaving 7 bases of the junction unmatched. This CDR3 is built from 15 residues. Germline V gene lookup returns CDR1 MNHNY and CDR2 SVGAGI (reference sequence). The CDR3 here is CASSSRDRGRYEQYF. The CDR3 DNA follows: TGTGCCAGCAGCTCCCGGGACAGGGGGCGGTACGAGCAGTACTTC.

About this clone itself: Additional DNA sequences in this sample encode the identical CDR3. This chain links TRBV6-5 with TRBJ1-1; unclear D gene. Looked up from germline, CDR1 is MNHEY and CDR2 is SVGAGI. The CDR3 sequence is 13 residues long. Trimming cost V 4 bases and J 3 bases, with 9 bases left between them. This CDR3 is CASSLGQYTEAFF. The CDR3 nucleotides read TGTGCCAGCAGTTTAGGGCAGTACACTGAAGCTTTCTTT.

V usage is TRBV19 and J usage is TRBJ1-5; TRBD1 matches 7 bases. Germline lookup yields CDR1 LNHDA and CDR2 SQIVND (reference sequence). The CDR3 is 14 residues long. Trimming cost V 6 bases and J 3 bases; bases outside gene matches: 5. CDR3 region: CASSVDRVNQPQHF. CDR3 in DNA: TGTGCCAGTAGCGTTGACAGGGTCAATCAGCCCCAGCATTTT.

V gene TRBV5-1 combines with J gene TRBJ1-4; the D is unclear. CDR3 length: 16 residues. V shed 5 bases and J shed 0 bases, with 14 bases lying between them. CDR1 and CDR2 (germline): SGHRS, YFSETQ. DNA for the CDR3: TGCGCCAGCAGGGAGGCACACTTTGCAACTAATGAAAAACTGTTTTTT. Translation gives CASREAHFATNEKLFF.

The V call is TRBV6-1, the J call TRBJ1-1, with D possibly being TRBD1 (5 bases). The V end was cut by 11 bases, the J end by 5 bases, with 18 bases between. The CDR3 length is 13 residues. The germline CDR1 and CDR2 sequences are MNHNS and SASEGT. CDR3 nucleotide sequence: TGTGCCTTATACCGGGGGTGGGTAACTGAAGCTTTCTTT. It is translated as CALYRGWVTEAFF.

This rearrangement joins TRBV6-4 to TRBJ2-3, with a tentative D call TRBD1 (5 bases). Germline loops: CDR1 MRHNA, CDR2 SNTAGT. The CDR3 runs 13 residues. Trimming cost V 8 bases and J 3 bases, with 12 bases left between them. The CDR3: CASASTATDTQYF. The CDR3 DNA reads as TGTGCCAGCGCATCGACAGCTACAGATACGCAGTATTTT.

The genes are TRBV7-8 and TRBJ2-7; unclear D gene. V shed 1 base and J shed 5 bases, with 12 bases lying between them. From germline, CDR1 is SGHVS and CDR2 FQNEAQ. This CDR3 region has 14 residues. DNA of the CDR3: TGTGCCAGCAGCTTAGTAGGGAATCTTGACGAGCAGTACTTC. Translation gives CASSLVGNLDEQYF.